This record looks at one T cell receptor (beta chain) sequence and its context. Its antigen remains unknown. Germline assignment: CDR1 SGHTA and CDR2 FQGNSA. Trimming shortened V by 7 bases and J by 1 base, and 19 bases separated the two germline ends. The CDR3 consists of 16 residues. Unique molecular identifiers were incorporated during preparation of the TCRbeta library. TCRdb re-derived calls from the PCR reads in MiXCR, one entry per CDR3 protein. The data hold hundreds of thousands of distinct CDR3 sequences, with approximately 14% observed a single time. These data belong to a study of T-cell reconstitution after alpha-beta-depleted transplantation in children. Study outcomes and limitations: Expanded graft clones numbering several hundred reportedly gave rise to alpha-beta T cells about two months after transplant.

J is TRBJ1-1 and V is TRBV7-2; a possible D gene is TRBD1 (5 bases). This sequence originates from a girl aged 2-9 years with congenital amegakaryocytic thrombocytopenia, due to receive a stem cell transplant. This material consisted of PBMCs, taken before TCRalphabeta/CD19-depleted stem cell transplant. This CDR3 is CASNLPGGRPNTEAFF. For the CDR3, the DNA is TGTGCCAGCAACCTACCCGGGGGACGGCCGAACACTGAAGCTTTCTTT.